This T cell receptor (beta chain) was profiled in a study of T cell repertoires in cytomegalovirus infection. Germline loops: CDR1 LNHDA, CDR2 SQIVND (reference sequence). The CDR3 sequence is 15 residues long. Losses at the gene ends were 5 bases for V and 0 bases for J; bases not matched to a gene: 7. This clonotype occurred a few times. TCRdb independently ran MiXCR on the reads; one entry per CDR3 protein. The table shows 270,000 or so distinct CDR3 sequences, with more than 15% occurring only once. The clonotype was recovered from a human donor in good health (CMV status not recorded). Some clones in this sample may be carry-over from other donors' samples. Specimen: CD8+ T cells from PBMCs. J is TRBJ2-7 and V is TRBV19; 7 bases are a match to TRBD1. In DNA, the CDR3 is TGTGCCAGTAGTTTGGCGGACAGGAGCTCCTACGAGCAGTACTTC. Encoded protein: CASSLADRSSYEQYF.